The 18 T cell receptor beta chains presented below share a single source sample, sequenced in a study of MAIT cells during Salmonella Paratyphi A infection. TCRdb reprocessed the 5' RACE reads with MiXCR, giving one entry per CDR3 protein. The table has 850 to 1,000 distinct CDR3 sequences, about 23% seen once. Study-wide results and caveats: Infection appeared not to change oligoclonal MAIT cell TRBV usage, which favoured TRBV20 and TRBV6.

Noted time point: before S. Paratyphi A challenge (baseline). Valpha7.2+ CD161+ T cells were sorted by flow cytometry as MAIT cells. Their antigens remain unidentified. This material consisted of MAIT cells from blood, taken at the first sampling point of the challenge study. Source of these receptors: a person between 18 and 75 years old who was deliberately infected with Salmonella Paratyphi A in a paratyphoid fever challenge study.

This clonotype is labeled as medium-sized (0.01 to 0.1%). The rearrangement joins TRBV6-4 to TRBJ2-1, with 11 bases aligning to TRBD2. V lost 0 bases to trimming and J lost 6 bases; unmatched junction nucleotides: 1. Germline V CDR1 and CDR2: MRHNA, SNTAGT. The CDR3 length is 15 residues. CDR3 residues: CASSDSSGGANEQFF. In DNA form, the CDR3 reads TGTGCCAGCAGTGACTCTAGCGGGGGGGCCAATGAGCAGTTCTTC.

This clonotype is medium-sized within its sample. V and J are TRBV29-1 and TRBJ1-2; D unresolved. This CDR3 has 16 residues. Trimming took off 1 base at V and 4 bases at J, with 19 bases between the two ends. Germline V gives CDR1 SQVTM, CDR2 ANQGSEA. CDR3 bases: TGCAGCGTTGAAGCCGCGCTGGGAATAACCTCCTATGGCTACACCTTC. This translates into CSVEAALGITSYGYTF.

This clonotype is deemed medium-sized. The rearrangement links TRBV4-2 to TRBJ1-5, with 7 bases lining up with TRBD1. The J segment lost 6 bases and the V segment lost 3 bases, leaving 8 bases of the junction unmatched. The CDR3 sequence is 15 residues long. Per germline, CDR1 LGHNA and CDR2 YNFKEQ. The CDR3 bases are TGTGCCAGCAGCCAGGGACAGCCCGAGGCTCAGCCCCAGCATTTT. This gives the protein CASSQGQPEAQPQHF.

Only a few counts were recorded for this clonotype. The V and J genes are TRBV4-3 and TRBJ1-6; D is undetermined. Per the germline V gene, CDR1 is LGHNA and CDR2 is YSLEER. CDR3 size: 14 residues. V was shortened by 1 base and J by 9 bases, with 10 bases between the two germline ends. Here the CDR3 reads CASSQGREASPLHF. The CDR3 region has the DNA TGCGCCAGCAGCCAAGGACGGGAAGCTTCACCCCTCCACTTT.

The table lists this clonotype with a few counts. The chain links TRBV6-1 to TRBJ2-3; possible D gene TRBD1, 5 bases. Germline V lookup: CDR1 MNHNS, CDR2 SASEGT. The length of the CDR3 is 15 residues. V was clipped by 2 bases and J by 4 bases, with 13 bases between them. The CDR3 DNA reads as TGTGCCAGCAGTGAATCCTTTGAAGGGGCAGATACGCAGTATTTT. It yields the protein CASSESFEGADTQYF.

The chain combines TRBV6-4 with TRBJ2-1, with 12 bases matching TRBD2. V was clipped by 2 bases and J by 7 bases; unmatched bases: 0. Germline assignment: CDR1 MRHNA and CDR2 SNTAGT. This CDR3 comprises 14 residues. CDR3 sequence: CASSDGTSGNEQFF. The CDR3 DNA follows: TGTGCCAGCAGTGACGGGACTAGCGGGAATGAGCAGTTCTTC.

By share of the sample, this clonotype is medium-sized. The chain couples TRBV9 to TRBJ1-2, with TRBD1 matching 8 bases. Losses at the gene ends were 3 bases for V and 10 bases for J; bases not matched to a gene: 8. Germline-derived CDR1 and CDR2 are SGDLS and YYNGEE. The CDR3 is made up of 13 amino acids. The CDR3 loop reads CASSAVGQGDYTF. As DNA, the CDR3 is TGTGCCAGCAGCGCCGTCGGACAGGGCGACTACACCTTC.

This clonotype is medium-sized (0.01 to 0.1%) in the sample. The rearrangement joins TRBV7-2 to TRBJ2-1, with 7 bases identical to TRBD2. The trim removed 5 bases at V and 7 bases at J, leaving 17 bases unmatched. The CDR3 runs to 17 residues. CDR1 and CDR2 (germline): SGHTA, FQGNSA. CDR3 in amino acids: CASSRLGLGPAGNEQFF. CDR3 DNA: TGTGCCAGCAGCCGCCTTGGACTAGGCCCCGCCGGGAATGAGCAGTTCTTC.

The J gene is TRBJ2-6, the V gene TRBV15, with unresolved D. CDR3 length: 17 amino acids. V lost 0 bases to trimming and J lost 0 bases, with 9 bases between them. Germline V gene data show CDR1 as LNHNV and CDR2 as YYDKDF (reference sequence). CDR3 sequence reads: CATSRDFSSSGANVLTF. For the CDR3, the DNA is TGTGCCACCAGCAGAGATTTCAGCAGCTCTGGGGCCAACGTCCTGACTTTC. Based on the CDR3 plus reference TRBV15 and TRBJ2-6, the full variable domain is DAMVIQNPRYQVTQFGKPVTLSCSQTLNHNVMYWYQQKSSQAPKLLFHYYDKDFNNEADTPDNFQSRRPNTSFCFLDIRSPGLGDTAMYLCATSRDFSSSGANVLTFGAGSRLTVL.

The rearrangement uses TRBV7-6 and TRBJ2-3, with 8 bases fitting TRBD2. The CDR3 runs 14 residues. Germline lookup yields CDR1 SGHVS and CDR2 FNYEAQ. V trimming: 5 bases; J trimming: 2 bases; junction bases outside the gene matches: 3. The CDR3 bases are TGTGCCAGCAGCCGAGCGGGGGCCACAGATACGCAGTATTTT. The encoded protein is CASSRAGATDTQYF.

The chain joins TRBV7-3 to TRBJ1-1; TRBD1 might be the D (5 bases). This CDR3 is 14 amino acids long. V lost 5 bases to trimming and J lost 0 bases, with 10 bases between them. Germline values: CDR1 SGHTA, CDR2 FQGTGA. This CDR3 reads CASSPGSMNTEAFF. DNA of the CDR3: TGTGCCAGCAGCCCAGGGAGTATGAACACTGAAGCTTTCTTT. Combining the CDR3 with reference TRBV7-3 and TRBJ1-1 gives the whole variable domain GAGVSQTPSNKVTEKGKYVELRCDPISGHTALYWYRQSLGQGPEFLIYFQGTGAADDSGLPNDRFFAVRPEGSVSTLKIQRTERGDSAVYLCASSPGSMNTEAFFGQGTRLTVV.

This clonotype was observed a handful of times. The CDR3 here is CASSQAGESTDTQYF. The DNA for the CDR3 is TGTGCCAGCAGCCAGGCGGGGGAGAGCACAGATACGCAGTATTTT. This chain joins TRBV4-2 and TRBJ2-3; 7 bases line up with TRBD2. The germline CDR1 and CDR2 sequences are LGHNA and YNFKEQ. This CDR3 is built from 15 residues. V lost 3 bases and J lost 0; bases outside the gene matches: 3.

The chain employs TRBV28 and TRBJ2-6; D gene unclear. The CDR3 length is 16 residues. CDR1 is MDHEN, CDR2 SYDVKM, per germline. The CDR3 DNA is TGTGAAAGAAGTTCCTGGGAAAGCTCTGGGGCCAACGTCCTGACTTTC. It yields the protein CERSSWESSGANVLTF.

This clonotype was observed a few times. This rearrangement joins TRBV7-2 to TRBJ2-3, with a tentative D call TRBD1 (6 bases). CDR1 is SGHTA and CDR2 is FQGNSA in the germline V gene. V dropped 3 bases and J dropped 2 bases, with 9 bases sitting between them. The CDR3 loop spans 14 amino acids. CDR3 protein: CASSFDRLTDTQYF. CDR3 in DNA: TGTGCCAGCAGCTTCGACAGGCTCACAGATACGCAGTATTTT.

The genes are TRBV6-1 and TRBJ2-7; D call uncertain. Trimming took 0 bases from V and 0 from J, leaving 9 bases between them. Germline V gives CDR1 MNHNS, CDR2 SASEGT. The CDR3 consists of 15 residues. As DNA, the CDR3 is TGTGCCAGCAGTGAAGCCGTAGAGAGCTCCTACGAGCAGTACTTC. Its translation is CASSEAVESSYEQYF.

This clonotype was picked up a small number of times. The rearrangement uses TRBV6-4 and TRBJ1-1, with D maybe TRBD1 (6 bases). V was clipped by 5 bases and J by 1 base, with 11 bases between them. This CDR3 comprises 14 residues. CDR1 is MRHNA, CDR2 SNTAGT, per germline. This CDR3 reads CASSRGGENTEAFF. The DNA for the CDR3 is TGTGCCAGCAGTAGGGGGGGCGAGAACACTGAAGCTTTCTTT.

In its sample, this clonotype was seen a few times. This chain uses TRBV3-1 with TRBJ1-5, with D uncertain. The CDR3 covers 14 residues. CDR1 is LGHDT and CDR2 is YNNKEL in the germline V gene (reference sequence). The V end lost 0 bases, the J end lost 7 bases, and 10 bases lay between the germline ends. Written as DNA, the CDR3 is TGTGCCAGCAGCCAAGATTGGGGAAAACAGCCCCAGCATTTT. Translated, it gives CASSQDWGKQPQHF.

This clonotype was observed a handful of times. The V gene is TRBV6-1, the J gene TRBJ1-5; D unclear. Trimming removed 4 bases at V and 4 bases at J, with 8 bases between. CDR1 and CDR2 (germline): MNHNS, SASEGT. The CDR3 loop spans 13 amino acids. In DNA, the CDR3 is TGTGCCAGCAGTGGCGGCGAAAATCAGCCCCAGCATTTT. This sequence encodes CASSGGENQPQHF.